The TCR beta chain under discussion was sequenced for a study of shared clonotypes between healthy human individuals. Turning to the study itself: In total, the donors were a couple of women and a few men aged 18 to 49.

Study observations and caveats: The naive CD4 repertoires of several donors were compared, and around 5.1% of clonotypes were shared. Estimated richness values were generally larger in naive subsets than in memory subsets.

Concerning this clone: Its antigen is unidentified.

Tens of thousands of T cell genomes, or roughly 180 ng DNA, went into the sorted-subset replicate PCRs. Sequenced by immunoSEQ multiplex PCR; TCRdb stores in-frame clones only, minus some. There are about 2.4 million clones in the sample; approximately 94% occur only once, and around 0.14% lies in the top ten. The germline gives CDR1 KGHSH, CDR2 LQKENI. The trim removed 6 bases at V and 6 bases at J, leaving 11 bases unmatched. The CDR3 extends over 14 amino acids. The source is a man younger than 35 in good health. V is TRBV18 and J is TRBJ2-7; TRBD1 matches 7 bases. What was sequenced was naive CD4+ T cells sorted from blood. Subset specified: CD45RA+ positively selected. The CDR3 coding sequence is TGTGCCAGCTCGACACAGGGGTTGGCGGGCGAGCAGTACTTC. This codes for CASSTQGLAGEQYF.